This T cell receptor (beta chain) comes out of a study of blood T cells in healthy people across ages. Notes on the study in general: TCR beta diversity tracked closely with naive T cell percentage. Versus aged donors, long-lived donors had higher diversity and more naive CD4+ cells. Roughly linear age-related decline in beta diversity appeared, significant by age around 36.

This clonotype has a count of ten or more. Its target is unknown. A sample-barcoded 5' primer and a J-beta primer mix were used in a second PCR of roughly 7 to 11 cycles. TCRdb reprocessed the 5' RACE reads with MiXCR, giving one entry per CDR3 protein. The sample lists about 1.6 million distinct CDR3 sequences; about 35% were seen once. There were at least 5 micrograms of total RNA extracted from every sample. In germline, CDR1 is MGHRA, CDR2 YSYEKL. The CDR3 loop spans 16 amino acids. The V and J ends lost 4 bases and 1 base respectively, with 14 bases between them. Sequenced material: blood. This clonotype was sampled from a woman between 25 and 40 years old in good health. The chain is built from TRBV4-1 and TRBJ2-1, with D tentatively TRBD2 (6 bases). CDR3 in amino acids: CASSPRGGASYNEQFF. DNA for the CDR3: TGCGCCAGCAGCCCGCGGGGTGGGGCATCCTACAATGAGCAGTTCTTC.